Below, 14 T cell receptor beta chains from the same sample are listed, as sequenced in a study of T cells in tumors after PD-1 blockade (dated by TCRdb to between 2018 and 2021). What the time point label conveys for this sample: after anti-PD-1 therapy. Library preparation employed the immunoSEQ multiplex PCR assay. TCRdb obtained this table from immuneACCESS and retained in-frame rearrangements with V and J assigned. These tables miss some clones; where compared with another copy, unresolved V genes account for less than half of the shortfall, and the remainder is unexplained. Within this sample are about 14,000 clones, with roughly 80% of them counted one time only. Of the sample, 25% is held by the ten largest clones. The starting material was PBMCs, obtained after anti-PD-1 treatment. These receptors were collected from a human donor with basal cell carcinoma.

As concerns this clone: Germline and junction disagree at one end, which may indicate a read error. The chain couples TRBV7-2 to TRBJ1-3; unclear D gene. Germline V gene sequence: CDR1 SGHTA, CDR2 FQGNSA. CDR3 length: 15 residues. Here the CDR3 DNA reads TGTGCCAGCAGCTTCGGGCACTTCTCTAGAAACACCATATATTTT. Translated: CASSFGHFSRNTIYF.

This chain links TRBV3-1 (or the pseudogene TRBV3-2) with TRBJ2-5; 7 positions agree with TRBD2. V was clipped by 4 bases and J by 5 bases; unmatched bases: 4. CDR1 LGHDT and CDR2 YNNKEL come from the germline V gene (reference sequence). This CDR3 contains 13 residues. CDR3 DNA sequence: TGTGCCAGCAGCCGAGCGGGGCCCGAGACCCAGTACTTC. It yields the protein CASSRAGPETQYF.

In nucleotides, the CDR3 is TGTGCCAGCAGCCCACCGGGACAGGGGAACTACGAGCAGTACTTC. Amino acid sequence: CASSPPGQGNYEQYF. The rearrangement joins TRBV5-4 to TRBJ2-7; TRBD1 matches 10 bases. From germline, CDR1 is SGHNT and CDR2 YYREEE (reference sequence). This CDR3 comprises 15 residues. J lost 3 bases, V lost 4 bases, and 7 bases had no gene match.

The chain joins TRBV5-1 to TRBJ1-2; the match to TRBD1 covers 11 bases. This CDR3 has 15 amino acids. Trimming removed 4 bases from V and 7 bases from J; junction bases left unmatched: 9. The V gene's germline CDR1 is SGHRS and CDR2 YFSETQ. CDR3 nucleotides: TGCGCCAGCAGCATATCCGGGACAGGGGGAATTGGCTACACCTTC. Translated: CASSISGTGGIGYTF.

This clone was counted only a few times. The V gene is TRBV9, the J gene TRBJ1-5; TRBD1 might be the D (5 bases). Per germline, CDR1 SGDLS and CDR2 YYNGEE. V lost 3 bases and J lost 3, with 13 bases in between. The CDR3 extends over 15 amino acids. The DNA of the CDR3 is TGTGCCAGCAGCGAGGGAGGGGCCTTCAATCAGCCCCAGCATTTT. This gives the protein CASSEGGAFNQPQHF.

The V call is TRBV6-5, the J call TRBJ2-7; D is ambiguous. The germline gives CDR1 MNHEY, CDR2 SVGAGI. V lost 7 bases, J lost 4 bases, and 11 bases lay in between. The CDR3 sequence is 12 residues long. This CDR3 is CASNGGLYEQYF. CDR3 nucleotide sequence: TGTGCCAGCAACGGCGGTTTATACGAGCAGTACTTC.

This sequence joins TRBV25-1 and TRBJ2-2, with 12 bases lining up with TRBD2. CDR1 is MGHDK and CDR2 is SYGVNS in the germline V gene. V was pared by 5 bases and J by 3 bases, with 1 base of the junction left unmatched. The CDR3 consists of 15 residues. CDR3: CASSRTSGDTGELFF. The DNA of the CDR3 is TGTGCCAGCAGTAGGACTAGCGGGGACACCGGGGAGCTGTTTTTT.

In its sample, this clone was seen a few times. This chain joins TRBV19 and TRBJ1-2; no clear D. The germline V and J ends were trimmed by 3 bases and 2 bases, with 7 bases remaining between them. The germline V gene encodes CDR1 LNHDA and CDR2 SQIVND (reference sequence). This CDR3 is built from 13 residues. The CDR3: CASSMVGNYGYTF. In nucleotides, the CDR3 is TGTGCCAGTAGTATGGTGGGAAACTATGGCTACACCTTC.

The V and J genes are TRBV29-1 and TRBJ1-1; 9 bases are shared with TRBD1. CDR3 length: 13 amino acids. CDR1 and CDR2 from the germline V gene are SQVTM and ANQGSEA. The junction had 7 bases not matched to a gene; V was cut back by 2 bases and J by 9 bases. The CDR3 loop is CSVEPGQGTKAFF. CDR3 DNA: TGCAGCGTTGAACCCGGACAGGGGACGAAAGCTTTCTTT.

The chain recombines TRBV14 with TRBJ2-1; D perhaps matches TRBD2 (5 bases). The CDR3 has 12 amino acids. In germline, CDR1 is SGHDN, CDR2 FVKESK. The ends were cut back, 4 bases at V and 10 bases at J, with 11 bases in the middle. The CDR3 sequence: CASSLTSWEQFF. In DNA, the CDR3 is TGTGCCAGCAGCCTTACTAGTTGGGAGCAGTTCTTC.

This clone was seen only once. The rearrangement uses TRBV28 and TRBJ1-2, with 7 bases matching TRBD1. This CDR3 comprises 13 residues. Germline values: CDR1 MDHEN, CDR2 SYDVKM. The V and J ends lost 4 bases and 4 bases, in that order; junction bases with no gene match: 3. This CDR3 reads CASSSGQFYGYTF. In nucleotides, the CDR3 is TGTGCCAGCAGTTCGGGACAGTTCTATGGCTACACCTTC.

V usage is TRBV28 and J usage is TRBJ1-6; D gene ambiguous. The CDR3 is made up of 12 amino acids. Trimming pared 2 bases from V and 8 bases from J, leaving 4 bases between. Germline V gene data show CDR1 as MDHEN and CDR2 as SYDVKM. DNA for the CDR3: TGTGCCAGCAGTTTAGTGGATTCACCCCTCCACTTT. Translated: CASSLVDSPLHF.

This sequence joins TRBV15 and TRBJ2-3, with a possible D match to TRBD2 (6 bases). Germline V gene data show CDR1 as LNHNV and CDR2 as YYDKDF (reference sequence). Deletions cut 5 bases from V and 0 bases from J, with 9 bases between. CDR3 length equals 14 residues. Here the CDR3 reads CATSWGTSTDTQYF. The CDR3 coding sequence is TGTGCCACCAGCTGGGGGACTAGCACAGATACGCAGTATTTT.

This chain connects TRBV28 to TRBJ1-3, with D possibly TRBD1 on 5 matching bases. The V and J ends lost 6 bases and 7 bases respectively, with 13 bases between them. CDR3 length equals 13 residues. Germline V gene sequence: CDR1 MDHEN, CDR2 SYDVKM. CDR3 nucleotides: TGTGCCAGCAGAGCCAGGGAGAGGAACACCATATATTTT. Translating it yields CASRARERNTIYF.